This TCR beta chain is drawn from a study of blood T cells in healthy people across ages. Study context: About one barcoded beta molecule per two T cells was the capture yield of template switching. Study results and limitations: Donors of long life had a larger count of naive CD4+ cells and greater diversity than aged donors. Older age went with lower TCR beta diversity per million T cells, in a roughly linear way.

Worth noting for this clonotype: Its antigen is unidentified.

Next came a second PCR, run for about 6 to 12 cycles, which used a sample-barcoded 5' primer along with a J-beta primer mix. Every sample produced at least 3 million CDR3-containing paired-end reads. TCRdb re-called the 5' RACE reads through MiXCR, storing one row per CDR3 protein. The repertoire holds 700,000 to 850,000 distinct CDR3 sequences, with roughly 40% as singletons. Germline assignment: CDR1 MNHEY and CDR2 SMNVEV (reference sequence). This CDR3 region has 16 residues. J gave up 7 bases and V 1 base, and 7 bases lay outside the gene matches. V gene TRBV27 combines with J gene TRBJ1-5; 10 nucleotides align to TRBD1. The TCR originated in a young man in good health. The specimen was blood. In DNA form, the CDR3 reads TGTGCCAGCAGTTTATTGGACAGGGGGAAGGGACAGCCCCAGCATTTT. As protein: CASSLLDRGKGQPQHF.